The 15 T cell receptor beta chains below were found in one sample sequenced in a study of blood T cell repertoires in COVID-19. TCRdb's table, derived via immunoSEQ multiplex PCR, lists solely in-frame clones and lacks some. The sample comprises 110,000 or so clones, roughly nine tenths of which are singletons, and about 7.7% rests with the top ten. Sequencing was carried out using peripheral blood. The receptor source for this set is a human donor in a cohort sampled during active COVID-19.

The chain joins TRBV7-2 to TRBJ1-5; 7 bases agree with TRBD1. With V trimmed by 5 bases and J by 7 bases, 11 bases remained unmatched. The germline CDR1 and CDR2 sequences are SGHTA and FQGNSA. The CDR3 consists of 15 residues. CDR3 region: CASSLGTATRQPQHF. CDR3 nucleotides: TGTGCCAGCAGCCTCGGGACAGCCACCCGGCAGCCCCAGCATTTT. The full variable domain, in which reference TRBV7-2 and TRBJ1-5 provide the parts outside the CDR3, is GAGVSQSPSNKVTEKGKDVELRCDPISGHTALYWYRQSLGQGLEFLIYFQGNSAPDKSGLPSDRFSAERTGGSVSTLTIQRTQQEDSAVYLCASSLGTATRQPQHFGDGTRLSIL.

This chain connects TRBV12-3 or TRBV12-4 to TRBJ2-1, with 9 bases that match TRBD2. CDR3 length: 12 amino acids. V lost 5 bases and J lost 14; bases outside the gene matches: 7. The CDR3, as DNA: TGTGCCAGCAGTCAGGCGGCGGGAGGGGAGTTCTTC. It translates to CASSQAAGGEFF.

V and J are TRBV19 and TRBJ1-1; 11 bases agree with TRBD1. Germline CDR1 is LNHDA and CDR2 is SQIVND (reference sequence). This CDR3 region has 13 residues. The junction had 4 bases not matched to a gene; V was cut back by 8 bases and J by 5 bases. This CDR3 is CASAGTGGTEAFF. The CDR3 region has the DNA TGTGCCAGTGCCGGGACAGGGGGAACTGAAGCTTTCTTT.

CDR3 DNA: TGTGCCAGCAGGAGGGCAGGGGCAGATACGCAGTATTTT. As protein: CASRRAGADTQYF. This chain joins TRBV28 and TRBJ2-3, with D perhaps matching TRBD1 (6 bases). The CDR3 length is 13 residues. In germline, CDR1 is MDHEN, CDR2 SYDVKM. V lost 6 bases, J lost 4 bases, and 11 bases lay in between.

This chain joins TRBV3-1 (or the pseudogene TRBV3-2) and TRBJ2-2, with 14 bases matching TRBD2. Looked up from germline, CDR1 is LGHDT and CDR2 is YNNKEL (reference sequence). This CDR3 has 19 amino acids. V was clipped by 6 bases and J by 3 bases; unmatched bases: 12. CDR3 nucleotide sequence: TGTGCCAGCAGTCTCGATCCGGGACTAGCGGGGGCCTACACCGGGGAGCTGTTTTTT. This translates into CASSLDPGLAGAYTGELFF.

V is TRBV11-3 and J is TRBJ2-5; 7 bases line up with TRBD2. V dropped 1 base and J dropped 4; count of bases not matched to a gene: 9. This CDR3 spans 16 amino acids. Germline V gene sequence: CDR1 SGHNT, CDR2 YENEEA. The CDR3 protein is CASSLGRRGSVETQYF. The CDR3 DNA is TGTGCCAGCAGCTTAGGAAGGCGGGGGAGCGTAGAGACCCAGTACTTC.

This clone was counted once. V and J are TRBV7-2 and TRBJ2-2, with 8 bases lining up with TRBD2. The germline gives CDR1 SGHTA, CDR2 FQGNSA. This CDR3 is built from 16 residues. V lost 4 bases to trimming and J lost 2 bases; unmatched junction nucleotides: 6. CDR3 sequence: CASSYSTSVNTGELFF. DNA for the CDR3: TGTGCCAGCAGCTACTCGACTAGCGTAAACACCGGGGAGCTGTTTTTT.

This rearrangement joins TRBV11-3 to TRBJ1-1; D remains unclear. Germline lookup yields CDR1 SGHNT and CDR2 YENEEA. Trimming left V 8 bases short and J 4 bases short, with 14 bases between. This CDR3 spans 13 amino acids. DNA for the CDR3: TGTGCCAGCGCTAGGGAGGTAGGCACTGAAGCTTTCTTT. Its translation: CASAREVGTEAFF.

This chain uses TRBV6-1 with TRBJ2-3; possibly TRBD2 for D (6 bases). From germline, CDR1 is MNHNS and CDR2 SASEGT. V gave up 1 base and J gave up 4 bases, with 12 bases separating them. The CDR3 extends over 15 amino acids. The CDR3 reads CASSEGGGGSDTQYF. Here the CDR3 DNA reads TGTGCCAGCAGTGAAGGGGGAGGCGGGTCAGATACGCAGTATTTT.

The chain is built from TRBV24-1 and TRBJ2-4; TRBD1 is a possible D gene (6 bases). CDR1 and CDR2 (germline): KGHDR, SFDVKD. V lost 4 bases and J lost 0, with 12 bases in between. The CDR3 extends over 16 amino acids. In nucleotides, the CDR3 is TGTGCCACCAGTGAATCGGGACATGCAGCCAAAAACATTCAGTACTTC. Translation gives CATSESGHAAKNIQYF.

The V call is TRBV5-1, the J call TRBJ1-5, with 7 bases fitting TRBD1. This CDR3 region has 15 residues. Germline CDR1 is SGHRS and CDR2 is YFSETQ. V gave up 0 bases and J gave up 7 bases; unmatched junction bases: 7. The CDR3 DNA is TGCGCCAGCAGCTTGGGGACAGGTTCTGGGCAGCCCCAGCATTTT. Translating gives CASSLGTGSGQPQHF. The full variable domain, completed using reference TRBV5-1 and TRBJ1-5, is KAGVTQTPRYLIKTRGQQVTLSCSPISGHRSVSWYQQTPGQGLQFLFEYFSETQRNKGNFPGRFSGRQFSNSRSEMNVSTLELGDSALYLCASSLGTGSGQPQHFGDGTRLSIL.

The chain employs TRBV10-3 and TRBJ1-5; possible D gene TRBD1, 6 bases. Germline values: CDR1 ENHRY, CDR2 SYGVKD. The CDR3 sequence is 16 residues long. Trimming pared 0 bases from V and 2 bases from J, leaving 11 bases between. The CDR3 region is CAISESPGQRNQPQHF. The CDR3 nucleotides read TGTGCCATCAGTGAGTCGCCAGGACAGCGCAATCAGCCCCAGCATTTT.

As to this clone: This same CDR3 is encoded by further DNA sequences in the sample. The chain is built from TRBV18 and TRBJ1-2, with a weak D call TRBD1 (5 bases). The CDR3 has 13 amino acids. The germline V gene has CDR1 KGHSH and CDR2 LQKENI. V was trimmed by 3 bases and J by 3 bases, leaving 8 bases between them. CDR3 coding DNA: TGTGCCAGCTCACCCCCGGGGGACTATGGCTACACCTTC. Translating gives CASSPPGDYGYTF.

This rearrangement joins TRBV27 to TRBJ2-5; 7 nucleotides align to TRBD1. Germline V gene sequence: CDR1 MNHEY, CDR2 SMNVEV (reference sequence). This CDR3 is built from 13 residues. After removal of 8 bases from V and 5 bases from J, the junction contained 8 bases not matched to a gene. The CDR3 bases are TGTGCCAGCGCTGACAGGGTGGGGGAGACCCAGTACTTC. Translating gives CASADRVGETQYF.

This clone showed up just once. This rearrangement joins TRBV7-3 to TRBJ2-3; 10 nucleotides match TRBD2. The CDR3 is made up of 16 amino acids. Germline V CDR1 and CDR2: SGHTA, FQGTGA. Unmatched junction bases numbered 7, after V lost 1 base and J lost 6 bases. CDR3 region: CASSLKLAGAGDTQYF. The CDR3 DNA reads as TGTGCCAGCAGCTTAAAGCTAGCGGGGGCCGGGGATACGCAGTATTTT.